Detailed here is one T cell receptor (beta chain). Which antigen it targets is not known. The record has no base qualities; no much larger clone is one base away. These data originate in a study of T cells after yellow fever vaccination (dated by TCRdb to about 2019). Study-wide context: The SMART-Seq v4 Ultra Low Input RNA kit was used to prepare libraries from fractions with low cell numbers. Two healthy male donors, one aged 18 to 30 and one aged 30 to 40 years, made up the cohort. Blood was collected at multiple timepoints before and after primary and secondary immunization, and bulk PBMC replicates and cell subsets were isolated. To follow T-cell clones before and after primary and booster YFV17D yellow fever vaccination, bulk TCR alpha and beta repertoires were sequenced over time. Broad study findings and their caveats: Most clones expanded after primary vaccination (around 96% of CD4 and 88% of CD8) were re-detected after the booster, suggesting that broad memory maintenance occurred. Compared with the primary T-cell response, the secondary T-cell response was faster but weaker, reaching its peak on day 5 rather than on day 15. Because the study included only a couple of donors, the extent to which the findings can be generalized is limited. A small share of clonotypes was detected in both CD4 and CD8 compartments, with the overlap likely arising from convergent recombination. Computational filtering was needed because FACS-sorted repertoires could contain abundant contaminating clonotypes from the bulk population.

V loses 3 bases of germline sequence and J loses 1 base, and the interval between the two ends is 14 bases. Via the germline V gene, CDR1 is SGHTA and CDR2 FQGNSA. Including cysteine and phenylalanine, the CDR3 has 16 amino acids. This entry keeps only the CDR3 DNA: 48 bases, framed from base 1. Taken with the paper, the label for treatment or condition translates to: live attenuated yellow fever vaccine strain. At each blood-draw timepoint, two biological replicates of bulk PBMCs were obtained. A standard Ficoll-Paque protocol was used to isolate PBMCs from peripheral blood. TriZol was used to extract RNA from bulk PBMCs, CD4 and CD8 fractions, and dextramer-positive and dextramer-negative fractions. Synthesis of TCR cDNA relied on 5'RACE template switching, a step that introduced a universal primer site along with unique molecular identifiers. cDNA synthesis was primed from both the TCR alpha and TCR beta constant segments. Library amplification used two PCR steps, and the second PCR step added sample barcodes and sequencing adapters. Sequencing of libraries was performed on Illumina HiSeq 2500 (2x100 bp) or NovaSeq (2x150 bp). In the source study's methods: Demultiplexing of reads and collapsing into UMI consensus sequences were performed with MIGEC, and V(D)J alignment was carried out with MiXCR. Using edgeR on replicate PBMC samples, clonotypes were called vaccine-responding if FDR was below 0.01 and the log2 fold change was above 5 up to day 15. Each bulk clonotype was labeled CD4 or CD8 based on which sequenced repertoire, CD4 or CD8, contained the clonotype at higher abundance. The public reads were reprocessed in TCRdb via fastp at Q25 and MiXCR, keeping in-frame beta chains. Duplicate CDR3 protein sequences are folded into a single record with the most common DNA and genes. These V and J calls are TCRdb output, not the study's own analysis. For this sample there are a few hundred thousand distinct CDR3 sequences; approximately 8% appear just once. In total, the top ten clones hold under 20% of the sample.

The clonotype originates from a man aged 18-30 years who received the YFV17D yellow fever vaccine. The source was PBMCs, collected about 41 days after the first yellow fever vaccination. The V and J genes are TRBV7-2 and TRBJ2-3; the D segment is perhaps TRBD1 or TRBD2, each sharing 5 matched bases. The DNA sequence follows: TGTGCCAGCAGCTTTTCCCGGGGCAGAGGCACAGATACGCAGTATTTT. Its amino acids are CASSFSRGRGTDTQYF.